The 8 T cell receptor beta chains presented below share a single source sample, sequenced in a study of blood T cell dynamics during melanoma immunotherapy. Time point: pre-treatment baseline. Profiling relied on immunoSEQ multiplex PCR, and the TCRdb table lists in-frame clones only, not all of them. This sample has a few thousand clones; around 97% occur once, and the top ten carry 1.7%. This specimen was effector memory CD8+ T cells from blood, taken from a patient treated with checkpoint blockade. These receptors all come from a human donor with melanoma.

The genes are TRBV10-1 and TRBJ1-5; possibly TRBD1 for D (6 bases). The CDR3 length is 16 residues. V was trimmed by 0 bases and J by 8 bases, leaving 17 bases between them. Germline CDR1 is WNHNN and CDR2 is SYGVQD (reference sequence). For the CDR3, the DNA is TGCGCCAGCAGTGAGTCGGCGGGACAACCAGCTGAGCCCCAGCATTTT. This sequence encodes CASSESAGQPAEPQHF.

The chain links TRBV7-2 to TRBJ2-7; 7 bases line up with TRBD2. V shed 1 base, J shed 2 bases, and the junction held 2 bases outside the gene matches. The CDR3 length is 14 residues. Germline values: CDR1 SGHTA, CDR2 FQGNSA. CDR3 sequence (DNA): TGTGCCAGCAGCTTAGAAGCGGGGCCCTACGAGCAGTACTTC. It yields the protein CASSLEAGPYEQYF.

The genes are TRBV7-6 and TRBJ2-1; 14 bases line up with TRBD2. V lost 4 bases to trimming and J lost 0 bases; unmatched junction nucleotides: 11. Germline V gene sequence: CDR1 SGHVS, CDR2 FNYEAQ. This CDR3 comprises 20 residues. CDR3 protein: CASSSSGLAGAMFSYNEQFF. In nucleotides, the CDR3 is TGTGCCAGCAGCTCCTCGGGACTAGCGGGAGCCATGTTCTCCTACAATGAGCAGTTCTTC.

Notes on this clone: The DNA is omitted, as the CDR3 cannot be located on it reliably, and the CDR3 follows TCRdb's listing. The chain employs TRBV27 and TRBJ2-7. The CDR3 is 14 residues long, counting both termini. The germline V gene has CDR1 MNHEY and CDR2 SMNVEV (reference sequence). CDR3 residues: CASSSSLGQREQYF.

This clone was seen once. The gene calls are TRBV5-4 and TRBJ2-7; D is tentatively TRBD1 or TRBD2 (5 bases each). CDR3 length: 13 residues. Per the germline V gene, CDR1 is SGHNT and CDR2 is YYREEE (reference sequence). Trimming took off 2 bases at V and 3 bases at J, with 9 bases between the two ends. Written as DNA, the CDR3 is TGTGCCAGCAGCTTACGGGACCACTACGAGCAGTACTTC. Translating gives CASSLRDHYEQYF.

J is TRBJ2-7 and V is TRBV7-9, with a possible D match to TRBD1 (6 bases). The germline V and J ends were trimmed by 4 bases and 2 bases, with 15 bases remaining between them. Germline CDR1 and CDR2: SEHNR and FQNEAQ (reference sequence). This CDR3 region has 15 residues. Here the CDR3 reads CASSSRAGATYEQYF. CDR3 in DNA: TGTGCCAGCAGCTCCCGGGCAGGGGCCACCTACGAGCAGTACTTC.

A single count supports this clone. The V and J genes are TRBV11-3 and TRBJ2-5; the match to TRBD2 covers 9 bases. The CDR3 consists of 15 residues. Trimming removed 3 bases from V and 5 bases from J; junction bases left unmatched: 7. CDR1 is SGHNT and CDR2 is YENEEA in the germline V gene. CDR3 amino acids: CASSFPWSGGETQYF. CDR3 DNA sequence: TGTGCCAGCAGCTTCCCTTGGAGCGGGGGGGAGACCCAGTACTTC.

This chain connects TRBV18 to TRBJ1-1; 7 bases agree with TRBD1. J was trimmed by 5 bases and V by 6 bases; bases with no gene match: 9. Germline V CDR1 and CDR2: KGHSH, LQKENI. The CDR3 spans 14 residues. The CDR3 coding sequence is TGTGCCAGCTCCCGAGACAGGGTGGGGACTGAAGCTTTCTTT. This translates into CASSRDRVGTEAFF.